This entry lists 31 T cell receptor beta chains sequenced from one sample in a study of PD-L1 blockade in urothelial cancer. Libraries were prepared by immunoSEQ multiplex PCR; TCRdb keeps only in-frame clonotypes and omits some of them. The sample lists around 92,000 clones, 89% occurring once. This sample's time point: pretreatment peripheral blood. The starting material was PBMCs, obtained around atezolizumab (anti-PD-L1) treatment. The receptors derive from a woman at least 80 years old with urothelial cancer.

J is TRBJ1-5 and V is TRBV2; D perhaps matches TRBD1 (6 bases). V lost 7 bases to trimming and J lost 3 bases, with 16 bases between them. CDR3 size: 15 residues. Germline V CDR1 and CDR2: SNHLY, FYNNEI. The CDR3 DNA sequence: TGTGCCAGCAAAGTCACTGGGGGGGCCAATCAGCCCCAGCATTTT. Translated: CASKVTGGANQPQHF.

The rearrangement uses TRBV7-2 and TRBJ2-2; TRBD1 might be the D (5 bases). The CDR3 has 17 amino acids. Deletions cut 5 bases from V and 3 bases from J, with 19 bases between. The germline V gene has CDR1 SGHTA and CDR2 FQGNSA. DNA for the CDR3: TGTGCCAGCAGCAAAAGCTTCAGGGTCCTGGACACCGGGGAGCTGTTTTTT. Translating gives CASSKSFRVLDTGELFF.

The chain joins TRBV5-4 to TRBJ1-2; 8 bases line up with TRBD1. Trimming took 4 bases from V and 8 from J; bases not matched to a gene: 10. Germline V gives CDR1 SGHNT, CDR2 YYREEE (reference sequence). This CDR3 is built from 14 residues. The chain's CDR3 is CASSPTGALQGYTF. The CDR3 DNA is TGTGCCAGCAGCCCGACAGGGGCCCTCCAGGGCTACACCTTC. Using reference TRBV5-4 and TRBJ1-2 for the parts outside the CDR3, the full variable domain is ETGVTQSPTHLIKTRGQQVTLRCSSQSGHNTVSWYQQALGQGPQFIFQYYREEENGRGNFPPRFSGLQFPNYSSELNVNALELDDSALYLCASSPTGALQGYTFGSGTRLTVV.

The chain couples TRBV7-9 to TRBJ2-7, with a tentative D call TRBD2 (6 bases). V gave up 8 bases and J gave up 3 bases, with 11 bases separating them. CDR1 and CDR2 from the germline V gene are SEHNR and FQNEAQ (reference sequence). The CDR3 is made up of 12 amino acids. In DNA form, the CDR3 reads TGTGCCAGCGCGGGGCTAAACTACGAGCAGTACTTC. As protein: CASAGLNYEQYF.

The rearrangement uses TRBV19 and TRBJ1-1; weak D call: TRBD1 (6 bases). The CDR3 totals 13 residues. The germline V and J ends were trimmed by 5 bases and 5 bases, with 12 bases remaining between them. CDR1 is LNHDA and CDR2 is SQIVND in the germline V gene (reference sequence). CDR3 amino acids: CASSGGAWTEAFF. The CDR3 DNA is TGTGCCAGTAGTGGGGGGGCGTGGACTGAAGCTTTCTTT.

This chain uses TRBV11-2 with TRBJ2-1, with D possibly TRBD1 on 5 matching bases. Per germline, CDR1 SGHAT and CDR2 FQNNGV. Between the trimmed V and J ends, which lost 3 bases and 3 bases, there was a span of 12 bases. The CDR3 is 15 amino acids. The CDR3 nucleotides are TGTGCCAGCAGCTTCGAGGCGGACATCTACAATGAGCAGTTCTTC. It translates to CASSFEADIYNEQFF.

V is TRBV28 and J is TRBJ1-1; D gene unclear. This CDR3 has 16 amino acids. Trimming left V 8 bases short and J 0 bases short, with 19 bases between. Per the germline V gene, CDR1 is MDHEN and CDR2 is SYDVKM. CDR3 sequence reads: CASLSAAQNMNTEAFF. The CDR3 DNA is TGTGCCAGCTTGAGCGCGGCCCAGAATATGAACACTGAAGCTTTCTTT.

CDR3 sequence reads: CASSRQDYGYTF. The CDR3 nucleotides are TGTGCCAGCAGTAGACAGGACTATGGCTACACCTTC. J is TRBJ1-2 and V is TRBV7-9; possibly TRBD1 for D (6 bases). Trimming cost V 6 bases and J 3 bases, with 8 bases left between them. Germline values: CDR1 SEHNR, CDR2 FQNEAQ (reference sequence). The CDR3 extends over 12 amino acids.

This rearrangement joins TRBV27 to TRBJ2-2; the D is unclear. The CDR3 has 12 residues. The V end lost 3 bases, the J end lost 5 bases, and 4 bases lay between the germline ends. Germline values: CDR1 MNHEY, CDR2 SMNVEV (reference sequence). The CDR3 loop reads CASSFLTGELFF. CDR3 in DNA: TGTGCCAGCAGTTTTCTGACCGGGGAGCTGTTTTTT.

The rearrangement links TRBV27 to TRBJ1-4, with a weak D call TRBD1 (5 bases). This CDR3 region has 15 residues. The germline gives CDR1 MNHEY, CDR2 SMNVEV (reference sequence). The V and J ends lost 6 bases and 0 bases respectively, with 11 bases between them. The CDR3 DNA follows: TGTGCCAGCAGCCGAGACAGCACAACTAATGAAAAACTGTTTTTT. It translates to CASSRDSTTNEKLFF.

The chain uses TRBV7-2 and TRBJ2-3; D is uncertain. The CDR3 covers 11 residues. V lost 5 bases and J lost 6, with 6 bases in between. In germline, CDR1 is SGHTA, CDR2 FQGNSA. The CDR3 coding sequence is TGTGCCAGCAGCGCGCGGGATACGCAGTATTTT. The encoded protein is CASSARDTQYF.

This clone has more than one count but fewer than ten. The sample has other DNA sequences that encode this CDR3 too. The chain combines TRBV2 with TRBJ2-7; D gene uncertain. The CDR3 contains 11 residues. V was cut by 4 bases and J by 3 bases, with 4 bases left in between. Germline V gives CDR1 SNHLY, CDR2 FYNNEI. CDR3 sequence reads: CASSANYEQYF. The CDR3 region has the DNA TGTGCCAGCAGTGCAAACTACGAGCAGTACTTC.

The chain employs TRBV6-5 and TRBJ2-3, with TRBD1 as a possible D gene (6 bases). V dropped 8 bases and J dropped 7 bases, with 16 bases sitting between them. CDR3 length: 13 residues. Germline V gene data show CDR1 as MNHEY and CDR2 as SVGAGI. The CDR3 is CASRLGQRHTQYF. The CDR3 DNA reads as TGTGCCAGCCGCCTCGGACAGCGACATACGCAGTATTTT.

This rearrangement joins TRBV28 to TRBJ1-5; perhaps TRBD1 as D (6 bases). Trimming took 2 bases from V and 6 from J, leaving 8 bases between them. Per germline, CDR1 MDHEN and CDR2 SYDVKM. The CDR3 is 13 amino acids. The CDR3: CASSLRGGQPQHF. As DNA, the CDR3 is TGTGCCAGCAGTTTAAGGGGGGGTCAGCCCCAGCATTTT.

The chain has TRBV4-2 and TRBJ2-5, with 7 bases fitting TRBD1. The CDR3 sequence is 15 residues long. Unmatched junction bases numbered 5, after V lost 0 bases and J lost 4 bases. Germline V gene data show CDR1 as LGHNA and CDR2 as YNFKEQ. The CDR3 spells CASSQEQGDRETQYF. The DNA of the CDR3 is TGTGCCAGCAGCCAAGAGCAGGGGGATAGAGAGACCCAGTACTTC.

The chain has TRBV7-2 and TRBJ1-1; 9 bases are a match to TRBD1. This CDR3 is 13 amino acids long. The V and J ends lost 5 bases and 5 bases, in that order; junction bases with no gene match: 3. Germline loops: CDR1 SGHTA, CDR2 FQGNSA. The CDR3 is CASSRQGGTEAFF. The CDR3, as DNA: TGTGCCAGCAGCCGACAGGGGGGTACTGAAGCTTTCTTT. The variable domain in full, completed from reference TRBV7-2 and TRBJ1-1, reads GAGVSQSPSNKVTEKGKDVELRCDPISGHTALYWYRQSLGQGLEFLIYFQGNSAPDKSGLPSDRFSAERTGGSVSTLTIQRTQQEDSAVYLCASSRQGGTEAFFGQGTRLTVV.

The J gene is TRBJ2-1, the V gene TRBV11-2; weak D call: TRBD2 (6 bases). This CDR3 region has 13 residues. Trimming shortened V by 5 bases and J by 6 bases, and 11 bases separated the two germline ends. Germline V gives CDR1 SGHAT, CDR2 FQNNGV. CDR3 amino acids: CASSRSGSNEQFF. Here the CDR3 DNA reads TGTGCCAGCAGCCGTTCCGGGAGCAATGAGCAGTTCTTC.

CDR3 coding DNA: TGTGCCAGCAGCCGACTAGCGGGGAACACCGGGGAGCTGTTTTTT. It yields the protein CASSRLAGNTGELFF. The V gene is TRBV6-6, the J gene TRBJ2-2; 10 bases fit TRBD2. The V segment lost 6 bases and the J segment 1 base; nucleotides outside the gene matches: 2. Germline-derived CDR1 and CDR2 are MNHNY and SVGAGI (reference sequence). CDR3 length equals 15 residues.

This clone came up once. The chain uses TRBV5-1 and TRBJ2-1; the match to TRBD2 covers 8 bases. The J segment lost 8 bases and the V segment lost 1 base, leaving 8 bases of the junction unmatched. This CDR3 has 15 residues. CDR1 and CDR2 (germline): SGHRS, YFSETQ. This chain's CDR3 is CASSLFGRVEYEQFF. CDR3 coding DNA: TGCGCCAGCAGCTTGTTCGGGAGGGTCGAGTATGAGCAGTTCTTC.

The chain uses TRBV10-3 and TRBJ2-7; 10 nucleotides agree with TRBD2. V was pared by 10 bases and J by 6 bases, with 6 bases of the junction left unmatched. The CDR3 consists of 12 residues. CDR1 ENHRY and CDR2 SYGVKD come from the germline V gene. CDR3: CATGASGSEQYF. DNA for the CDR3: TGTGCCACTGGTGCTAGCGGGAGCGAGCAGTACTTC.

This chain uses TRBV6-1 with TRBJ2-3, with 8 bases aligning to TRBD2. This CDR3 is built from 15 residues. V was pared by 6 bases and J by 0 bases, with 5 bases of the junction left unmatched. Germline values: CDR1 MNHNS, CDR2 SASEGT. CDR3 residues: CASRSLAASTDTQYF. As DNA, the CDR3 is TGTGCCAGCAGATCACTAGCGGCTAGCACAGATACGCAGTATTTT.

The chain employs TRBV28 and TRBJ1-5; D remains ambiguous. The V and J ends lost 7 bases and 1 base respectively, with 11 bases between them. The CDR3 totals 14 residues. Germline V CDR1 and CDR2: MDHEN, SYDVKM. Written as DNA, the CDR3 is TGTGCCAGCAAGGAGGGTTGGAGCAATCAGCCCCAGCATTTT. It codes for CASKEGWSNQPQHF.

This CDR3 is CASSDTSASYNEQFF. The CDR3 nucleotides read TGTGCCAGCAGCGATACTAGCGCTTCCTACAATGAGCAGTTCTTC. The chain uses TRBV7-9 and TRBJ2-1; the match to TRBD2 covers 7 bases. The J segment lost 1 base and the V segment lost 5 bases, leaving 5 bases of the junction unmatched. The CDR3 totals 15 residues. The germline V gene encodes CDR1 SEHNR and CDR2 FQNEAQ (reference sequence).

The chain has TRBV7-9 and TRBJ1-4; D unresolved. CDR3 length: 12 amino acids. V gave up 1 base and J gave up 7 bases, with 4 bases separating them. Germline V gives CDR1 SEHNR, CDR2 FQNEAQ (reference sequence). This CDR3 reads CASSLGREKLFF. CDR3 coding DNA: TGTGCCAGCAGCTTAGGTCGTGAAAAACTGTTTTTT.

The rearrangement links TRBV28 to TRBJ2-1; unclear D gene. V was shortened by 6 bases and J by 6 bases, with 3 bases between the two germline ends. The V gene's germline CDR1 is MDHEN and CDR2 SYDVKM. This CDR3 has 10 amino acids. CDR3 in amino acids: CASSLNEQFF. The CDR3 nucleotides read TGTGCCAGCAGCCTCAATGAGCAGTTCTTC. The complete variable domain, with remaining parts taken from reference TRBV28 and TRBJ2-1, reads DVKVTQSSRYLVKRTGEKVFLECVQDMDHENMFWYRQDPGLGLRLIYFSYDVKMKEKGDIPEGYSVSREKKERFSLILESASTNQTSMYLCASSLNEQFFGPGTRLTVL.

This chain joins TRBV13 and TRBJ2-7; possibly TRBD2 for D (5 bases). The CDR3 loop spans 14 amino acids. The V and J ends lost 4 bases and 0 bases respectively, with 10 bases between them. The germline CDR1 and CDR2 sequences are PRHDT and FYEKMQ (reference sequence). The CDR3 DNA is TGTGCCAGCAGCTCCAGACGGGACTCCTACGAGCAGTACTTC. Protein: CASSSRRDSYEQYF.

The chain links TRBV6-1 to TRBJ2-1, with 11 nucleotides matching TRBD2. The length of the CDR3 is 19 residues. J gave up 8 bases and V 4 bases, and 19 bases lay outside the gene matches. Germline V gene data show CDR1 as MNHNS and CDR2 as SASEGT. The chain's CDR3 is CASSAPLAGGPLLKDEQFF. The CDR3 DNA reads TGTGCCAGCAGTGCGCCGCTAGCGGGAGGCCCCCTCCTAAAGGATGAGCAGTTCTTC.

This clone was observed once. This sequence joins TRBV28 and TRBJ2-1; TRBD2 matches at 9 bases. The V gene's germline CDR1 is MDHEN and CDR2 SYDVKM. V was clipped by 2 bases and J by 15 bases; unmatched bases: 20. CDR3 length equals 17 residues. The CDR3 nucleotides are TGTGCCAGCAGTTTAGGGGGGACTAGCTTTCTCGGAGTGGGACCGTTCTTC. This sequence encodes CASSLGGTSFLGVGPFF.

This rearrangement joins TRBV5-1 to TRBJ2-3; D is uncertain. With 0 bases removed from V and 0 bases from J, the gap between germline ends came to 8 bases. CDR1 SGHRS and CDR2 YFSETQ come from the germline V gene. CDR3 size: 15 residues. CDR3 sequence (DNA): TGCGCCAGCAGCTTGGAACAGCCCAGCACAGATACGCAGTATTTT. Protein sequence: CASSLEQPSTDTQYF. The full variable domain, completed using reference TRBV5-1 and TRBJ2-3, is KAGVTQTPRYLIKTRGQQVTLSCSPISGHRSVSWYQQTPGQGLQFLFEYFSETQRNKGNFPGRFSGRQFSNSRSEMNVSTLELGDSALYLCASSLEQPSTDTQYFGPGTRLTVL.

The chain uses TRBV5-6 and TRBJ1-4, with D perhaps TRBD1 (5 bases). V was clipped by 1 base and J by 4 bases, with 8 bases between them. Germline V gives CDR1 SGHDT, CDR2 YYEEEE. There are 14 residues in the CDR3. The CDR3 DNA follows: TGTGCCAGCAGCTTGTCGGGGGTTAATGAAAAACTGTTTTTT. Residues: CASSLSGVNEKLFF.

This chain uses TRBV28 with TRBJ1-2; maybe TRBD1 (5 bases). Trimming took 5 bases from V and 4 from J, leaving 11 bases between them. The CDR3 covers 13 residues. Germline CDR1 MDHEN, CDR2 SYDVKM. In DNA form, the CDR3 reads TGTGCCAGCAGTACTACAGGTGGCTATGGCTACACCTTC. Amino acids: CASSTTGGYGYTF.